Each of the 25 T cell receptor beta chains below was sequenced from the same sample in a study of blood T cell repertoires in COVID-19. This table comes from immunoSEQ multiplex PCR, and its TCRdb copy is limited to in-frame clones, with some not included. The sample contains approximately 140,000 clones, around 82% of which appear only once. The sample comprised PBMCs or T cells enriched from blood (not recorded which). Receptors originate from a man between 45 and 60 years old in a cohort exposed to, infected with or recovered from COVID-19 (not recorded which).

The DNA for the CDR3 is TGTGCCTGGAGTGCCCAGACAGGGGAAAAACTGTTTTTT. This gives the protein CAWSAQTGEKLFF. The genes are TRBV30 and TRBJ1-4; 7 bases fit TRBD1. From germline, CDR1 is GTSNPN and CDR2 SVGIG (reference sequence). The CDR3 extends over 13 amino acids. Trimming took 1 base from V and 8 from J; bases not matched to a gene: 4.

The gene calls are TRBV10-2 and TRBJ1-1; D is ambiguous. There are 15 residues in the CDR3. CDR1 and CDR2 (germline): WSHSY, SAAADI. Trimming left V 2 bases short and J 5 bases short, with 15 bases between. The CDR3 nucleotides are TGCGCCAGCAGTGAGGACGGAGGGAGGTGGACTGAAGCTTTCTTT. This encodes CASSEDGGRWTEAFF.

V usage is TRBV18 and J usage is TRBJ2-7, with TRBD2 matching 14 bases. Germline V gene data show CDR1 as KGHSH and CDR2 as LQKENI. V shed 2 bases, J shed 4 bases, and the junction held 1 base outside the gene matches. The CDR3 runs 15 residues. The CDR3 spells CASSPGLAGGYEQYF. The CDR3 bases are TGTGCCAGCTCACCAGGACTAGCGGGGGGATACGAGCAGTACTTC. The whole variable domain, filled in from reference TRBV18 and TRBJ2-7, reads NAGVMQNPRHLVRRRGQEARLRCSPMKGHSHVYWYRQLPEEGLKFMVYLQKENIIDESGMPKERFSAEFPKEGPSILRIQQVVRGDSAAYFCASSPGLAGGYEQYFGPGTRLTVT.

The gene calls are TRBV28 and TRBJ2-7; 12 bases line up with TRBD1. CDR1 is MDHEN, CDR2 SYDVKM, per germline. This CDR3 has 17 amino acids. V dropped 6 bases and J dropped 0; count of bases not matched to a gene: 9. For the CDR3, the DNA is TGTGCCAGCAGCCCATGGGACAGGGGGCTCAGCTCCTACGAGCAGTACTTC. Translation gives CASSPWDRGLSSYEQYF. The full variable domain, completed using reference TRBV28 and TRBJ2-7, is DVKVTQSSRYLVKRTGEKVFLECVQDMDHENMFWYRQDPGLGLRLIYFSYDVKMKEKGDIPEGYSVSREKKERFSLILESASTNQTSMYLCASSPWDRGLSSYEQYFGPGTRLTVT.

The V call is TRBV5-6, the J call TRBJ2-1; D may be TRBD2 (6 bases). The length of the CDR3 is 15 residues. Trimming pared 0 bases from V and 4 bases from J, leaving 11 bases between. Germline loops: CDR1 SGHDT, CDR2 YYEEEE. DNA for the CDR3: TGTGCCAGCAGCTTGGTGCGGGGTCTATACAATGAGCAGTTCTTC. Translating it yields CASSLVRGLYNEQFF.

This chain's CDR3 is CASGGSREQYF. The CDR3 DNA sequence: TGTGCCAGCGGAGGCTCGCGCGAGCAGTACTTC. The chain has TRBV6-5 and TRBJ2-7, with TRBD2 as a possible D gene (5 bases). Germline CDR1 MNHEY, CDR2 SVGAGI. CDR3 length equals 11 residues. Trimming pared 8 bases from V and 6 bases from J, leaving 11 bases between.

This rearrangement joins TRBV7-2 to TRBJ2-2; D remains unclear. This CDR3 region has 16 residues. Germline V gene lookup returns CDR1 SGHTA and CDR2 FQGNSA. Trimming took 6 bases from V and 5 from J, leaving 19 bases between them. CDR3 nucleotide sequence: TGTGCCAGCAGTCTTACCGGGTTGGTTAGTACCGGGGAGCTGTTTTTT. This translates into CASSLTGLVSTGELFF.

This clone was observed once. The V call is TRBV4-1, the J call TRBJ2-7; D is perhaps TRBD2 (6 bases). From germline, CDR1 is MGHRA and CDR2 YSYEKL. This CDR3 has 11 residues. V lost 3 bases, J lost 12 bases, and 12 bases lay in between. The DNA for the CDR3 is TGCGCCAGCAGCCACGGGGACTCTGCGTACTTC. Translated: CASSHGDSAYF.

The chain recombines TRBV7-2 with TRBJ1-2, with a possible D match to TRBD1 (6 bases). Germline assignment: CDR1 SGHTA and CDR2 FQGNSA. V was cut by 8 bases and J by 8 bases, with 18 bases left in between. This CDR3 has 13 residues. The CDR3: CASAIDRQQGYTF. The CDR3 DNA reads TGTGCCAGCGCTATTGACAGGCAACAGGGCTACACCTTC.

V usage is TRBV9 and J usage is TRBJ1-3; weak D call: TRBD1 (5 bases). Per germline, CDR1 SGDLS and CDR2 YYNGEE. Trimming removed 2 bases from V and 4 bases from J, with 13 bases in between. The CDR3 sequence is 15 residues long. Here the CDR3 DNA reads TGTGCCAGCAGCGTGATGCAAGGGGTCGGAAACACCATATATTTT. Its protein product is CASSVMQGVGNTIYF.

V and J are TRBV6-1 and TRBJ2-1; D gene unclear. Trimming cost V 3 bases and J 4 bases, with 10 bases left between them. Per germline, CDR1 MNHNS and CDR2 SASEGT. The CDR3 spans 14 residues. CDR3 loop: CASSELQKYNEQFF. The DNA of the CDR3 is TGTGCCAGCAGTGAGTTACAGAAATACAATGAGCAGTTCTTC.

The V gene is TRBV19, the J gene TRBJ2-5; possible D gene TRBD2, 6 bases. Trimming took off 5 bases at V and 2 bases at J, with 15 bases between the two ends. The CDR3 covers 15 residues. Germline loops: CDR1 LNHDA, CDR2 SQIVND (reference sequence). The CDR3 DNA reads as TGTGCCAGTAGTCAACCGGCTAGCGTTCAAGAGACCCAGTACTTC. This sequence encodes CASSQPASVQETQYF.

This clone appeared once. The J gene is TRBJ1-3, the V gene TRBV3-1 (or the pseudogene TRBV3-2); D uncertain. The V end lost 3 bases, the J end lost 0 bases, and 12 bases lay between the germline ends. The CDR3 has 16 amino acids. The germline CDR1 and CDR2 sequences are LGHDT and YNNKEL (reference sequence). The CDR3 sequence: CASSQERIISGNTIYF. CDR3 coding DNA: TGTGCCAGCAGCCAGGAGCGGATTATCTCTGGAAACACCATATATTTT.

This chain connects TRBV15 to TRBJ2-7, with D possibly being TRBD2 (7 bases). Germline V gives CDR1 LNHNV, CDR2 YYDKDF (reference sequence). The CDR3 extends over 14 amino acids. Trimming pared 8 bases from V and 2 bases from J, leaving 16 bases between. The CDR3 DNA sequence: TGTGCCACCTCCAGAGGGGGGGGGCCCTACGAGCAGTACTTC. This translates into CATSRGGGPYEQYF.

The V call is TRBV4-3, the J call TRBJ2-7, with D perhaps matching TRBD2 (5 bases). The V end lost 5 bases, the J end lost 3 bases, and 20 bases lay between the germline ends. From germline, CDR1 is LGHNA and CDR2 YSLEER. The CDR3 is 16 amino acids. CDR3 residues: CASSSTITGDNYEQYF. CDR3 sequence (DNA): TGCGCCAGCAGCTCAACTATCACCGGGGATAACTACGAGCAGTACTTC.

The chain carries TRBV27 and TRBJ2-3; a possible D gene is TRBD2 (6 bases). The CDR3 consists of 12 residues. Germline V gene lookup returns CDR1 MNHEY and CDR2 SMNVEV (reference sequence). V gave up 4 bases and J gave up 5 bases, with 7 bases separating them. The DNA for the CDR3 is TGTGCCAGCAGTTCGGGACTAGATACGCAGTATTTT. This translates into CASSSGLDTQYF.

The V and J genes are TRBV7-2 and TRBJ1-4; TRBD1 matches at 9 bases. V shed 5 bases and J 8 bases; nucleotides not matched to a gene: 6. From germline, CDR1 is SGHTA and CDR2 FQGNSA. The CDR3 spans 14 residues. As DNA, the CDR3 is TGTGCCAGCAGCAGGGACAGGGTTAACGAAAAACTGTTTTTT. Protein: CASSRDRVNEKLFF.

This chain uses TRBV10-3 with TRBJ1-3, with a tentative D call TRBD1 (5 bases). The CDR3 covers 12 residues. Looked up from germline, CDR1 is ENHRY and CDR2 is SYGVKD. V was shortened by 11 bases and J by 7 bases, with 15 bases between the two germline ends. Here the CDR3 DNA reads TGTGCCTCGACGGATGGGGGGAACACCATATATTTT. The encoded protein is CASTDGGNTIYF.

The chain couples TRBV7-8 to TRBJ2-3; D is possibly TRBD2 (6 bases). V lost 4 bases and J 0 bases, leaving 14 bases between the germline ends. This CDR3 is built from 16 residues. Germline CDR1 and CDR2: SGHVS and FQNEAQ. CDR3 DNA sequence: TGTGCCAGCAGCTACGAGCGGGCCACTAGCACAGATACGCAGTATTTT. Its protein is CASSYERATSTDTQYF.

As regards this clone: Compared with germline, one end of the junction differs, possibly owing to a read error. The CDR3 region is CATSLGQGYTGELFF. The CDR3 DNA sequence: TGTGCCACCAGTCTTGGACAGGGATACACCGGGGAGCTGTTTTTT. The chain is built from TRBV27 and TRBJ2-2, with 8 bases aligning to TRBD1. This CDR3 has 15 residues. The germline CDR1 and CDR2 sequences are MNHEY and SMNVEV (reference sequence).

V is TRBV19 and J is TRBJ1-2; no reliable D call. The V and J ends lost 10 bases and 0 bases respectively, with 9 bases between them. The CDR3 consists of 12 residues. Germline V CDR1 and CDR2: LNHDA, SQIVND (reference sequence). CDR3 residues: CATSFTNYGYTF. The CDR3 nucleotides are TGTGCCACCTCCTTTACTAACTATGGCTACACCTTC.

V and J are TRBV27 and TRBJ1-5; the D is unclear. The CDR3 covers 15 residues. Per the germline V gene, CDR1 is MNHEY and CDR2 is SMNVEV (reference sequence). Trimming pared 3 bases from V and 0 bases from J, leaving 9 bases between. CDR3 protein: CASSFGGPSNQPQHF. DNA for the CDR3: TGTGCCAGCAGTTTTGGTGGGCCTAGCAATCAGCCCCAGCATTTT.

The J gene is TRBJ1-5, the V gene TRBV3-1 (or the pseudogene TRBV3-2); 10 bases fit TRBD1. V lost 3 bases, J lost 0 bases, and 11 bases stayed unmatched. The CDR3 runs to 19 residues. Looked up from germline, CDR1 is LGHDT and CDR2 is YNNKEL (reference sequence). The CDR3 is CASSQLDAGTGDSNQPQHF. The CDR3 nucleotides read TGTGCCAGCAGCCAGCTCGACGCCGGGACAGGGGATAGCAATCAGCCCCAGCATTTT.

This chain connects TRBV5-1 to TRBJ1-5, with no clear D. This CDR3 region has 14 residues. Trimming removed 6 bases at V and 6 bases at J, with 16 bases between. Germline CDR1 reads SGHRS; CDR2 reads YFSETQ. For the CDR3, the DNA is TGCGCCAGCACCCAGGTGGGCGCGCTTCAGCCCCAGCATTTT. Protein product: CASTQVGALQPQHF. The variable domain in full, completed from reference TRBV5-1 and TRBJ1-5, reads KAGVTQTPRYLIKTRGQQVTLSCSPISGHRSVSWYQQTPGQGLQFLFEYFSETQRNKGNFPGRFSGRQFSNSRSEMNVSTLELGDSALYLCASTQVGALQPQHFGDGTRLSIL.

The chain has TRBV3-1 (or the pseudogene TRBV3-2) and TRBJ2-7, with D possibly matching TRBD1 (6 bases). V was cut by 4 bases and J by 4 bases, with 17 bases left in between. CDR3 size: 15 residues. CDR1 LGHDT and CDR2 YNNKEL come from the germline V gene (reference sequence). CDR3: CASSPTPQGPYEQYF. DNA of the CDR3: TGTGCCAGCAGCCCAACCCCACAGGGACCGTACGAGCAGTACTTC.